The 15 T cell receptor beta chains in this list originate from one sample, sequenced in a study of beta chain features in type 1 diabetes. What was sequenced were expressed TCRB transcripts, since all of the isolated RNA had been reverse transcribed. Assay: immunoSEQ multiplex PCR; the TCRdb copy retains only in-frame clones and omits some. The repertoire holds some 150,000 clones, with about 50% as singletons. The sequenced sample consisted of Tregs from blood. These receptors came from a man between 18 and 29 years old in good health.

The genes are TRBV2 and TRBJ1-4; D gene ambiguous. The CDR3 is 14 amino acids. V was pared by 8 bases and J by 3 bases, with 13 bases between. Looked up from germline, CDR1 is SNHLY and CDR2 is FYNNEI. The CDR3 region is CASGRVSSNEKLFF. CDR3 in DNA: TGTGCCAGCGGCCGGGTCTCCTCTAATGAAAAACTGTTTTTT.

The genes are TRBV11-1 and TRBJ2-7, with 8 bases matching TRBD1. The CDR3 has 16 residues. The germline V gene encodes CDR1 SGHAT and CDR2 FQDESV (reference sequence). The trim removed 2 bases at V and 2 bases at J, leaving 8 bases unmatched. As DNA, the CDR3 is TGTGCCAGCAGCTTACTGGCACAGGGGGGTACCTACGAGCAGTACTTC. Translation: CASSLLAQGGTYEQYF.

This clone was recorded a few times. The CDR3 here is CAWSVRGRTDTQYF. Here the CDR3 DNA reads TGTGCCTGGAGTGTACGTGGGAGGACAGATACGCAGTATTTT. This chain connects TRBV30 to TRBJ2-3, with D tentatively TRBD2 (6 bases). Trimming pared 0 bases from V and 3 bases from J, leaving 10 bases between. Germline V CDR1 and CDR2: GTSNPN, SVGIG (reference sequence). The CDR3 length is 14 residues.

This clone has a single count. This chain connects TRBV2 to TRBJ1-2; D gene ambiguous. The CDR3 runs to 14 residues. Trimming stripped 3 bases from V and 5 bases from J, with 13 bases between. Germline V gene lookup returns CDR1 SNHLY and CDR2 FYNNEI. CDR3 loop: CASSDWSSEYGYTF. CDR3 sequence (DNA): TGTGCCAGCAGTGATTGGAGCTCGGAGTATGGCTACACCTTC. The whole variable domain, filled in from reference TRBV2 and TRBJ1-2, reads EPEVTQTPSHQVTQMGQEVILRCVPISNHLYFYWYRQILGQKVEFLVSFYNNEISEKSEIFDDQFSVERPDGSNFTLKIRSTKLEDSAMYFCASSDWSSEYGYTFGSGTRLTVV.

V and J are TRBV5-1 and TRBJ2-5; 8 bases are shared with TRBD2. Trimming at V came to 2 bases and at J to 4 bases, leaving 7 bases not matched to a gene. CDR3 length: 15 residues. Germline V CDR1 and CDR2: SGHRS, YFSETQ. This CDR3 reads CASSFSGGPPETQYF. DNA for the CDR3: TGCGCCAGCAGCTTTTCGGGGGGGCCCCCAGAGACCCAGTACTTC.

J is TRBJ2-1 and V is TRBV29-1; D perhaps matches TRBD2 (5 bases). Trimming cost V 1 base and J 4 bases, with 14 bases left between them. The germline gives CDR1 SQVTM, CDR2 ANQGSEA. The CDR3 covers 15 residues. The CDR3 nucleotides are TGCAGCGTTGAAGGGAGGATAGCGCGGTACAATGAGCAGTTCTTC. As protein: CSVEGRIARYNEQFF.

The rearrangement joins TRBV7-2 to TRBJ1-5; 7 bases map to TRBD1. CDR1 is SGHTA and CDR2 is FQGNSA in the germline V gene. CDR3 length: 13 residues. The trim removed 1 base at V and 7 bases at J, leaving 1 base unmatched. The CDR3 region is CASSLVRGQPQHF. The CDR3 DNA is TGTGCCAGCAGCTTAGTCAGGGGGCAGCCCCAGCATTTT.

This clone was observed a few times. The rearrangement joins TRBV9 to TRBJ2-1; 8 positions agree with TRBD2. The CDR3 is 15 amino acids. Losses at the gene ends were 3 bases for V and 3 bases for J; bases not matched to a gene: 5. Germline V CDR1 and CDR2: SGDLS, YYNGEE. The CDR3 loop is CASSGSGNNYNEQFF. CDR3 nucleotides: TGTGCCAGCAGCGGTAGCGGGAATAACTACAATGAGCAGTTCTTC.

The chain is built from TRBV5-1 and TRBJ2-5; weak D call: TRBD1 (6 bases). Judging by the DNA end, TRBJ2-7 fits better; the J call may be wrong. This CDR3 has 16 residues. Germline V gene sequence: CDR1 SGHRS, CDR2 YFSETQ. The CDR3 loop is CASSLRTVGVTYEQYF. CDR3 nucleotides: TGCGCCAGCAGCTTGAGGACAGTAGGAGTGACCTACGAGCAGTACTTC.

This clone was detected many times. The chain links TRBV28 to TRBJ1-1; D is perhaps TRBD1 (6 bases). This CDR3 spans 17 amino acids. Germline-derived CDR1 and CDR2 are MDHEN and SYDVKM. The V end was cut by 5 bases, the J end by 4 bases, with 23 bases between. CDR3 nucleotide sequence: TGTGCCAGCAGTCGAGGGGGGGTTACCTCCTTGGGCACTGAAGCTTTCTTT. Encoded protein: CASSRGGVTSLGTEAFF.

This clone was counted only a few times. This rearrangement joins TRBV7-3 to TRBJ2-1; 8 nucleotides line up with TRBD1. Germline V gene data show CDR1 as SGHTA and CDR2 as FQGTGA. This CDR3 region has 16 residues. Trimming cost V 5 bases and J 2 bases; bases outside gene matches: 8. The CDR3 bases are TGTGCCAGCAGCCTATCCTCGGGACAGGCCTACAATGAGCAGTTCTTC. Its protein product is CASSLSSGQAYNEQFF.

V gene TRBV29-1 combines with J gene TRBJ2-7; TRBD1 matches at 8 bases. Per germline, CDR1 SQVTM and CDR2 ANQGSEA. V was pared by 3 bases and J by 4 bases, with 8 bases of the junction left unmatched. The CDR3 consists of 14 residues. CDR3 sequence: CSVDVTGDGYEQYF. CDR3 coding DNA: TGCAGCGTTGATGTGACAGGGGATGGGTACGAGCAGTACTTC.

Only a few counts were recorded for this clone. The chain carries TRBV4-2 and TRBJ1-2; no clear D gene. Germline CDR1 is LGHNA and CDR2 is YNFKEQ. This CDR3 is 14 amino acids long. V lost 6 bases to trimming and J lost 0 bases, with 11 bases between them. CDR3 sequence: CASSQRGSNYGYTF. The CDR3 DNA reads TGTGCCAGCAGTCAGCGGGGATCTAACTATGGCTACACCTTC.

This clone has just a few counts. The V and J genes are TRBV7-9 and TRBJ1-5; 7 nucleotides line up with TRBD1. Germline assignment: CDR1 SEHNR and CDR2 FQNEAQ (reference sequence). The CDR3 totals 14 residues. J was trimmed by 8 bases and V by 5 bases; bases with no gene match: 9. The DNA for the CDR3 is TGTGCCAGCAGCGAAACGACAGGGCTAGAGCCCCAGCATTTT. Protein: CASSETTGLEPQHF. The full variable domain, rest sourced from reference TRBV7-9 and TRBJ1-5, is DTGVSQNPRHKITKRGQNVTFRCDPISEHNRLYWYRQTLGQGPEFLTYFQNEAQLEKSRLLSDRFSAERPKGSFSTLEIQRTEQGDSAMYLCASSETTGLEPQHFGDGTRLSIL.

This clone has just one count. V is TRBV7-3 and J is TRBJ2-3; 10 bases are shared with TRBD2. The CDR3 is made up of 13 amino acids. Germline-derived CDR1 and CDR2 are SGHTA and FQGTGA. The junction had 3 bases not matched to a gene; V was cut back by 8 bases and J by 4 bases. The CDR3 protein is CASRLAGSDTQYF. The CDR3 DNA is TGTGCCAGCCGACTAGCGGGTTCAGATACGCAGTATTTT.